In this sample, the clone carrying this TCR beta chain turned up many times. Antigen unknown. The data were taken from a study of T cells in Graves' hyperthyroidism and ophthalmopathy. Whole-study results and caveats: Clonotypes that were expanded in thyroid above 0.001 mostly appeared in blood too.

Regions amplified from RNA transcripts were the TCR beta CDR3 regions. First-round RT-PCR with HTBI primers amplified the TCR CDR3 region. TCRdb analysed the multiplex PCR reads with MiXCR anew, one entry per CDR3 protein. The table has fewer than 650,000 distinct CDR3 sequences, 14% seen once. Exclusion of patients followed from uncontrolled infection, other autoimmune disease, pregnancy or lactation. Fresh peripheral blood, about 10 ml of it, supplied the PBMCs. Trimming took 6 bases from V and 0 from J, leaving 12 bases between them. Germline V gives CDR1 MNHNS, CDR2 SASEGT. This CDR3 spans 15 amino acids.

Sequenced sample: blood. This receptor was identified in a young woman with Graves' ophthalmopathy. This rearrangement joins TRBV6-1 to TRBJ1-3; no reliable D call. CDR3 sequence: CASRIKWNSGNTIYF. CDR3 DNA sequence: TGTGCCAGCAGAATCAAGTGGAACTCTGGAAACACCATATATTTT.